This TCR beta chain was observed in a study of blood T cell repertoires in COVID-19. Study as a whole: Sites across the United States, Italy and Spain contributed samples from acute and convalescent COVID-19. In each case, the material was cDNA or gDNA derived from T cells, B-cell-depleted T cells, or PBMCs.

Assay used: immunoSEQ multiplex PCR; TCRdb lists only in-frame clones, some missing. The data hold 250,000 to 350,000 clones, with about 83% observed a single time. The germline CDR1 and CDR2 sequences are SGHRS and YFSETQ. V dropped 0 bases and J dropped 0 bases, with 9 bases sitting between them. CDR3 length: 15 residues. The source of this sequence is a woman aged 45-65 years with acute or convalescent COVID-19. The material sequenced was peripheral blood. V gene TRBV5-1 combines with J gene TRBJ1-2; the D is unclear. The CDR3 DNA reads as TGCGCCAGCAGCTTGGCGGGTAGATCTAACTATGGCTACACCTTC. Translation: CASSLAGRSNYGYTF.